These 11 T cell receptor beta chains share one sample of origin, sequenced in a study of shared clonotypes between healthy human individuals. Generated by immunoSEQ multiplex PCR, the TCRdb table keeps only in-frame clones and is missing some. Of 200,000 to 250,000 clones listed, 60% to 80% were seen once; the top ten hold 11%. The specimen was memory CD4+ T cells sorted from blood. As for subset: CD45RA-negative fraction. Receptor source: a man aged 25 to 40 in good health.

The rearrangement joins TRBV10-1 to TRBJ2-5; D ambiguous. Germline CDR1 is WNHNN and CDR2 is SYGVQD (reference sequence). The V end lost 0 bases, the J end lost 3 bases, and 8 bases lay between the germline ends. This CDR3 contains 14 residues. CDR3 sequence (DNA): TGCGCCAGCAGTGAGTCGAGTCACAAAGAGACCCAGTACTTC. This encodes CASSESSHKETQYF.

The chain employs TRBV4-3 and TRBJ2-2, with 7 bases lining up with TRBD1. The V segment lost 1 base and the J segment 13 bases; nucleotides outside the gene matches: 12. The CDR3 covers 15 residues. The germline gives CDR1 LGHNA, CDR2 YSLEER. CDR3 sequence reads: CASSQARGMGRALFF. The CDR3 bases are TGCGCCAGCAGCCAAGCCAGGGGGATGGGAAGGGCGCTGTTTTTT.

The chain employs TRBV5-1 and TRBJ2-5, with TRBD2 identical over 10 bases. CDR1 is SGHRS and CDR2 is YFSETQ in the germline V gene. The CDR3 spans 15 residues. With V trimmed by 2 bases and J by 5 bases, 6 bases remained unmatched. This CDR3 reads CASSFGTSVTETQYF. The CDR3 DNA sequence: TGCGCCAGCAGCTTCGGGACTAGCGTTACGGAGACCCAGTACTTC.

A note on this clone: Given a far larger clone just one base away, this is likely a sequencing read error. Other DNA sequences of this sample code for an identical CDR3. The V gene is TRBV7-9, the J gene TRBJ1-1; TRBD1 might be the D (5 bases). CDR1 is SEHNR, CDR2 FQNEAQ, per germline (reference sequence). This CDR3 has 13 amino acids. Trimming stripped 3 bases from V and 1 base from J, with 6 bases between. The CDR3 nucleotides read TGTGCCAGCAGCTTTGGGGGGAACACTGAAGCTTTCTTT. It yields the protein CASSFGGNTEAFF.

In regard to this clone: The junction departs from the called germline gene at one end, perhaps through a read error. This chain uses TRBV5-1 with TRBJ2-2, with 9 bases aligning to TRBD1. The germline V gene has CDR1 SGHRS and CDR2 YFSETQ. The CDR3 is 16 residues long. CDR3 residues: CATVGTGGAEHRGAVF. The CDR3 nucleotides read TGCGCCACCGTGGGAACAGGGGGCGCCGAACACCGGGGAGCTGTTTTT.

The chain has TRBV25-1 and TRBJ2-7; the match to TRBD2 covers 10 bases. J was trimmed by 6 bases and V by 6 bases; bases with no gene match: 8. CDR1 MGHDK and CDR2 SYGVNS come from the germline V gene. The CDR3 is 14 residues long. CDR3 residues: CASSPPAGGGEQYF. The CDR3 bases are TGTGCCAGCAGCCCCCCAGCGGGGGGGGGCGAGCAGTACTTC.

This clone turned up a few times. DNA of the CDR3: TGTGCCAGCAGTCAACTAGCGGGGAACACCGGGGAGCTGTTTTTT. Its protein is CASSQLAGNTGELFF. The chain is built from TRBV6-4 and TRBJ2-2; TRBD2 agrees at 9 bases. The CDR3 totals 15 residues. In germline, CDR1 is MRHNA, CDR2 SNTAGT. Germline trimming cut 5 bases from V and 1 base from J; bases unmatched to any gene: 2.

The chain links TRBV5-4 to TRBJ2-3; D not certain. V lost 2 bases to trimming and J lost 2 bases, with 15 bases between them. This CDR3 has 16 residues. CDR1 is SGHNT, CDR2 YYREEE, per germline (reference sequence). CDR3 sequence: CASSLSTTLNTDTQYF. CDR3 sequence (DNA): TGTGCCAGCAGCTTATCAACAACCCTCAACACAGATACGCAGTATTTT.

The V and J genes are TRBV7-7 and TRBJ2-1; D not resolved. Germline lookup yields CDR1 SSHAT and CDR2 FNYEAQ (reference sequence). The length of the CDR3 is 17 residues. V was pared by 7 bases and J by 7 bases, with 26 bases between. CDR3 region: CASTPPTEWMKWNEQFF. The DNA for the CDR3 is TGTGCCAGCACCCCACCTACCGAGTGGATGAAGTGGAATGAGCAGTTCTTC.

The CDR3 region is CASSQTPTGWETQYF. Written as DNA, the CDR3 is TGCGCCAGCAGCCAAACCCCGACAGGGTGGGAGACCCAGTACTTC. The rearrangement links TRBV4-1 to TRBJ2-5; 7 bases align to TRBD1. The CDR3 is made up of 15 amino acids. Germline trimming cut 2 bases from V and 5 bases from J; bases unmatched to any gene: 8. Germline lookup yields CDR1 MGHRA and CDR2 YSYEKL.

The chain is built from TRBV7-7 and TRBJ2-1; a weak D match, TRBD2 (6 bases). V lost 1 base and J 0 bases, leaving 10 bases between the germline ends. Looked up from germline, CDR1 is SSHAT and CDR2 is FNYEAQ (reference sequence). The CDR3 extends over 16 amino acids. CDR3 sequence reads: CASSLEASVSYNEQFF. The CDR3 DNA reads as TGTGCCAGCAGCTTAGAGGCTAGCGTCTCCTACAATGAGCAGTTCTTC.